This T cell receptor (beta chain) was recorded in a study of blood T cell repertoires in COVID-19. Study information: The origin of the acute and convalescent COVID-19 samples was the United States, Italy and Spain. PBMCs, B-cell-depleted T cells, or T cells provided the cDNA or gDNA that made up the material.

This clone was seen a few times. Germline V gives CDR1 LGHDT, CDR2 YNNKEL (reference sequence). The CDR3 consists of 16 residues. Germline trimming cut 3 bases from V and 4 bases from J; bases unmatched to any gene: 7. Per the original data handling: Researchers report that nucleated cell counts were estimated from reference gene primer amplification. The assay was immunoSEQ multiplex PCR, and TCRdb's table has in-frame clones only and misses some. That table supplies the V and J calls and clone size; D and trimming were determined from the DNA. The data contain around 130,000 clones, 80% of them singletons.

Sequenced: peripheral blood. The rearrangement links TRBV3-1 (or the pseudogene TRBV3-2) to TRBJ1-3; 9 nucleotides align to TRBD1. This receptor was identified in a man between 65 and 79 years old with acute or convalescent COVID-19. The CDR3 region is CASSQPTGGYGNTIYF. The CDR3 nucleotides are TGTGCCAGCAGCCAGCCGACAGGGGGGTACGGAAACACCATATATTTT.